This record looks at one T cell receptor (beta chain) sequence and its context. The same CDR3 arises from other DNA sequences in this sample as well. Original processing methods: Amplification of reference gene primers provided the estimated nucleated cell counts. This table comes from immunoSEQ multiplex PCR, and its TCRdb copy is limited to in-frame clones, with some not included. D and trimming come from the DNA, and the V and J calls and clone size come from that table. Here the sample spans under 300,000 clones, 70% to 90% being singletons. V was shortened by 3 bases and J by 6 bases, with 9 bases between the two germline ends. This CDR3 is built from 13 residues. The V gene's germline CDR1 is SNHLY and CDR2 FYNNEI. This sample was taken from a study of blood T cell repertoires in COVID-19.

The chain employs TRBV2 and TRBJ1-5, with a possible D match to TRBD1 (5 bases). The receptor was derived from a woman in her twenties or thirties with COVID-19, enrolled during active disease. Sequencing input: peripheral blood. The DNA of the CDR3 is TGTGCCAGCAGTGAGGAGGGGATTCAGCCCCAGCATTTT. Translated: CASSEEGIQPQHF.